The rows below give T cell receptor beta chains drawn from one sample of a study of blood T cell repertoires in COVID-19. The method was immunoSEQ multiplex PCR; TCRdb's version includes in-frame clones alone and lacks a portion of them. The sample includes about 20,000 clones, about 86% of them seen just once. Sequenced sample: peripheral blood. The receptors were gathered from a human donor in a cohort sampled during active COVID-19. Each CDR3 is given with its conserved first and last residue. D genes are given only for firm matches. The size entry is marked missing in some rows and otherwise reads once, few, many or a size class.

clone size	D gene	V gene	J gene	CDR3 DNA	CDR3 protein
once	TRBD1	TRBV19	TRBJ2-1	TGTGCCAGTAGTATAGAACGGGGACAGGGGGGGAACAATGAGCAGTTCTTC	CASSIERGQGGNNEQFF
.	.	TRBV7-9	TRBJ2-7	TGTGCCAGCAGCTTAGGGGACTTGCGATACGAGCAGTACTTC	CASSLGDLRYEQYF
.	.	TRBV20-1	TRBJ2-1	TGCAGTGCTACCCAGTCGCAAGAGCAGTTCTTC	CSATQSQEQFF
.	TRBD1	TRBV3-1/TRBV3-2	TRBJ1-2	TGTGCCAGCAGCCAAGGACAGGGGGCGTTCCATGGCTACACCTTC	CASSQGQGAFHGYTF
.	.	TRBV5-1	TRBJ2-5	TGCGCCAGCAGCTTGGGACTACTAGAGCCCAAAGAGACCCAGTACTTC	CASSLGLLEPKETQYF
.	.	TRBV28	TRBJ2-7	TGTGCCAGCAGTTTATATAGTCCAGGATTCTACGAGCAGTACTTC	CASSLYSPGFYEQYF
.	.	TRBV23-1	TRBJ1-2	TGCGCCAGCAGTCAACGGGCTAACTATGGCTACACCTTC	CASSQRANYGYTF
.	TRBD1	TRBV6-4	TRBJ2-1	TGTGCCAGCAGCTCCGGGACAGGTTATTTCAATGAGCAGTTCTTC	CASSSGTGYFNEQFF
.	.	TRBV6-5	TRBJ2-1	TGTGCCAGCAGTAGACAGAGCTCCTACAATGAGCAGTTCTTC	CASSRQSSYNEQFF
.	TRBD2	TRBV3-1/TRBV3-2	TRBJ2-3	TGTGCCAGCAGCCGGACTAGCGGCACAGATACGCAGTATTTT	CASSRTSGTDTQYF
.	TRBD1	TRBV6-6	TRBJ1-3	TGTGCCAGCCAGGGGGGACAGGGAAACACCATATATTTT	CASQGGQGNTIYF
.	TRBD2	TRBV6-4	TRBJ2-3	TGTGCCAGCAGTGACTCAGCGGGAGGCGCTACAGATACGCAGTATTTT	CASSDSAGGATDTQYF
.	TRBD2	TRBV28	TRBJ2-1	TGTGCCAGCAGTGCGCTAACGGGAGGATGGAATGAGCAGTTCTTC	CASSALTGGWNEQFF
.	.	TRBV28	TRBJ2-5	TGTGCCAGCAGTTTTAGGCCAGGGGAGAGCGAGACCCAGTACTTC	CASSFRPGESETQYF
.	TRBD1	TRBV10-3	TRBJ1-5	TGTGCCATCAGTGAGTCAGATACAGGGGGCGCGGGCAATCAGCCCCAGCATTTT	CAISESDTGGAGNQPQHF
.	TRBD1	TRBV27	TRBJ2-7	TGTGCCAGCAGTCCGACGACAGGGCCCTACGAGCAGTACTTC	CASSPTTGPYEQYF
.	TRBD1	TRBV25-1	TRBJ2-7	TGTGCCAGCTCCCGACAGGGGCACTCCTACGAGCAGTACTTC	CASSRQGHSYEQYF
.	.	TRBV11-2	TRBJ2-7	TGTGCCAGCACCCTAACTGGGGCGTTATCCTACGAGCAGTACTTC	CASTLTGALSYEQYF
.	TRBD1	TRBV3-1/TRBV3-2	TRBJ2-2	TGTGCCAGCACCGTAGTAGGTAGGGGGCTGACCGGGGAGCTGTTTTTT	CASTVVGRGLTGELFF
.	.	TRBV21-1	TRBJ2-7	TGTGCCAGCAGCAAATTCGGGGGTATTGACTACGAGCAGTACTTC	CASSKFGGIDYEQYF
.	TRBD2	TRBV11-2	TRBJ2-3	TGTGCCAGCAGCTCGGGACTAGCGGGTAACACAGATACGCAGTATTTT	CASSSGLAGNTDTQYF
few	.	TRBV5-8	TRBJ1-5	TGTGCCAGCAGCTTGGAGTTGGGAGTCAGCAATCAGCCCCAGCATTTT	CASSLELGVSNQPQHF
.	TRBD2	TRBV19	TRBJ2-1	TGTGCCAGTAGTATAAGCGGGAACAATGAGCAGTTCTTC	CASSISGNNEQFF
.	TRBD2	TRBV7-8	TRBJ2-1	TGTGCCAGCAGCTTAGTGGGCGGGAGGGATGAGCAGTTCTTC	CASSLVGGRDEQFF
.	.	TRBV9	TRBJ1-1	TGTGCCAGCAGCTCCCGACAGATGAACACTGAAGCTTTCTTT	CASSSRQMNTEAFF